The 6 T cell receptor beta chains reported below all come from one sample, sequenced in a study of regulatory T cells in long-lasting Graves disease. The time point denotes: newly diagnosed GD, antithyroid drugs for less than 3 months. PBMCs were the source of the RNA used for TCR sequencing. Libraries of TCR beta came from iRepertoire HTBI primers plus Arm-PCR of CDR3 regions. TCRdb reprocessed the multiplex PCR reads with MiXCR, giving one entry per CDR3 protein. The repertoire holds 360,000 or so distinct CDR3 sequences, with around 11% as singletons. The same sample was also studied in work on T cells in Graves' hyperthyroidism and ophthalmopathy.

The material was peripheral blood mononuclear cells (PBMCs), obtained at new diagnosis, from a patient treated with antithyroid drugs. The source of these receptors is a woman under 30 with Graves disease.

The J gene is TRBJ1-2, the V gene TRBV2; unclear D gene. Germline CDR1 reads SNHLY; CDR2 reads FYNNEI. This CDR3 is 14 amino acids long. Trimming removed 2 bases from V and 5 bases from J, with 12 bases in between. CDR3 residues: CASSEMGPVYGYTF. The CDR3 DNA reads TGTGCCAGCAGTGAAATGGGTCCTGTTTATGGCTACACCTTC.

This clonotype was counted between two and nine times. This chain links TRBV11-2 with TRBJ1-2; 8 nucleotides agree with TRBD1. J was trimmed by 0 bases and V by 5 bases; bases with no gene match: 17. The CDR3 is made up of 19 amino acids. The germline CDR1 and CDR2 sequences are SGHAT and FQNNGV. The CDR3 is CASSNQRTGSQFTNYGYTF. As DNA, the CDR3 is TGTGCCAGCAGCAACCAACGGACAGGGTCACAATTTACTAACTATGGCTACACCTTC.

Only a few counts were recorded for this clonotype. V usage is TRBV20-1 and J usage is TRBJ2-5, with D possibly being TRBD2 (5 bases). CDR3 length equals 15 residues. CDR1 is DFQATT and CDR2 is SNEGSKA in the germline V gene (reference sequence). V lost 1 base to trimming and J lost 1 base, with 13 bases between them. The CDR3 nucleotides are TGCAGTGCTAGAGTGAGGGTCGAGGTCCAAGAGACCCAGTACTTC. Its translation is CSARVRVEVQETQYF.

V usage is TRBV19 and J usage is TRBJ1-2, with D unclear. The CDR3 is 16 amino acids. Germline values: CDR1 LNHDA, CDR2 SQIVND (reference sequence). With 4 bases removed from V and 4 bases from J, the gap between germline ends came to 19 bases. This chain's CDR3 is CASSTSMYPGGYGYTF. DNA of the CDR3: TGTGCCAGTAGTACGTCGATGTACCCTGGTGGCTATGGCTACACCTTC.

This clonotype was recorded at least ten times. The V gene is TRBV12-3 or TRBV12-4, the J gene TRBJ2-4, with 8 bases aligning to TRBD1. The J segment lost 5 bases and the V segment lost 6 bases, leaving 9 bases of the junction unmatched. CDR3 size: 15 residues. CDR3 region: CASSFTGTGENIQYF. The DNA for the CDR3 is TGTGCCAGCAGCTTTACCGGGACAGGAGAAAACATTCAGTACTTC.

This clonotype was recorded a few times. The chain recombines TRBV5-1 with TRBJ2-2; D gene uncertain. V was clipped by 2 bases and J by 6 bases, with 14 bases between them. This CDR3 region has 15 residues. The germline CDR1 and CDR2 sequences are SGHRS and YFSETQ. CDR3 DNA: TGCGCCAGCAGCTTACCCCCCTGGCTCTCCGGGGAGCTGTTTTTT. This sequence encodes CASSLPPWLSGELFF.